This entry lists 22 T cell receptor beta chains sequenced from one sample in a study of PD-L1 blockade in urothelial cancer. Time point noted: pretreatment peripheral blood. The assay was immunoSEQ multiplex PCR, and TCRdb's table has in-frame clones only and misses some. The sample carries about 52,000 clones, approximately 81% recorded once. Sequences were derived from PBMCs, sampled around atezolizumab (anti-PD-L1) treatment. Receptors were obtained from an older man with urothelial cancer.

The V call is TRBV18, the J call TRBJ1-2; 7 nucleotides match TRBD1. Germline V gives CDR1 KGHSH, CDR2 LQKENI. Trimming removed 3 bases from V and 2 bases from J; junction bases left unmatched: 18. The CDR3 extends over 19 amino acids. DNA for the CDR3: TGTGCCAGCTCACCGTACGAACTGACAGGGAGAGCACAAAACTATGGCTACACCTTC. Translating gives CASSPYELTGRAQNYGYTF.

This chain links TRBV4-3 with TRBJ2-6, with 12 bases matching TRBD2. V shed 3 bases and J 4 bases; nucleotides not matched to a gene: 7. CDR1 and CDR2 from the germline V gene are LGHNA and YSLEER. The CDR3 contains 18 residues. The CDR3 sequence is CASSQMGLAGGGANVLTF. Here the CDR3 DNA reads TGCGCCAGCAGCCAGATGGGACTAGCGGGCGGGGGGGCCAACGTCCTGACTTTC.

In this sample, this clone turned up a few times. The V gene is TRBV7-6, the J gene TRBJ1-3; D is perhaps TRBD1 (5 bases). This CDR3 comprises 19 residues. V was clipped by 5 bases and J by 0 bases, with 23 bases between them. CDR1 and CDR2 (germline): SGHVS, FNYEAQ. The DNA for the CDR3 is TGTGCCAGCAGCCCAATCCCCTCCAGGGCCTCGCTCTCTGGAAACACCATATATTTT. It codes for CASSPIPSRASLSGNTIYF.

This sequence joins TRBV9 and TRBJ2-2; TRBD2 aligns across 10 bases. The CDR3 spans 17 residues. Germline V gene lookup returns CDR1 SGDLS and CDR2 YYNGEE. The trim removed 0 bases at V and 1 base at J, leaving 3 bases unmatched. This CDR3 is CASSVDPSGGNTGELFF. CDR3 DNA sequence: TGTGCCAGCAGCGTAGACCCTAGCGGGGGGAACACCGGGGAGCTGTTTTTT.

The chain employs TRBV6-1 and TRBJ1-2; D uncertain. V was clipped by 6 bases and J by 6 bases, with 11 bases between them. The CDR3 length is 12 residues. CDR1 and CDR2 from the germline V gene are MNHNS and SASEGT. The CDR3, as DNA: TGTGCCAGCAGCCCCTTGGGCCATGGCTACACCTTC. It encodes CASSPLGHGYTF.

V usage is TRBV30 and J usage is TRBJ1-1; D possibly corresponds to TRBD1 (5 bases). V was trimmed by 1 base and J by 4 bases, leaving 7 bases between them. Germline V gene sequence: CDR1 GTSNPN, CDR2 SVGIG (reference sequence). The CDR3 loop spans 12 amino acids. The CDR3 bases are TGTGCCTGGAGTGGACAGAGCACTGAAGCTTTCTTT. Translating gives CAWSGQSTEAFF.

As DNA, the CDR3 is TGTGCCAGCAGTCTCCCCGGGACAGGGGTTGCCTACGAGCAGTACTTC. It specifies CASSLPGTGVAYEQYF. The chain uses TRBV2 and TRBJ2-7; the match to TRBD1 covers 10 bases. V was pared by 5 bases and J by 2 bases, with 9 bases of the junction left unmatched. This CDR3 has 16 amino acids. Germline-derived CDR1 and CDR2 are SNHLY and FYNNEI. The full variable domain, its missing parts supplied by reference TRBV2 and TRBJ2-7, is EPEVTQTPSHQVTQMGQEVILRCVPISNHLYFYWYRQILGQKVEFLVSFYNNEISEKSEIFDDQFSVERPDGSNFTLKIRSTKLEDSAMYFCASSLPGTGVAYEQYFGPGTRLTVT.

This chain connects TRBV7-3 to TRBJ2-7; 12 nucleotides agree with TRBD1. Looked up from germline, CDR1 is SGHTA and CDR2 is FQGTGA. This CDR3 has 15 residues. V lost 0 bases to trimming and J lost 11 bases; unmatched junction nucleotides: 8. The CDR3 nucleotides are TGTGCCAGCAGCTTAACGCCGGGGACAGGGGGCCGTAAGTACTTC. Its translation: CASSLTPGTGGRKYF.

The genes are TRBV29-1 and TRBJ2-5, with 12 bases fitting TRBD1. This CDR3 has 14 amino acids. The V gene's germline CDR1 is SQVTM and CDR2 ANQGSEA. V trimming: 5 bases; J trimming: 4 bases; junction bases outside the gene matches: 5. Here the CDR3 reads CSVYRDRGRETQYF. CDR3 nucleotide sequence: TGCAGCGTTTACCGGGACAGGGGGCGAGAGACCCAGTACTTC.

The chain has TRBV5-1 and TRBJ2-2; D is perhaps TRBD2 (6 bases). This CDR3 contains 15 residues. Trimming left V 4 bases short and J 6 bases short, with 16 bases between. Germline V gene data show CDR1 as SGHRS and CDR2 as YFSETQ. CDR3 protein: CASSPLGGEAGELFF. In nucleotides, the CDR3 is TGCGCCAGCAGCCCCCTTGGAGGGGAGGCCGGGGAGCTGTTTTTT.

This clone was seen a few times. V and J are TRBV7-2 and TRBJ1-1; TRBD1 matches 11 bases. Germline assignment: CDR1 SGHTA and CDR2 FQGNSA. Losses at the gene ends were 3 bases for V and 1 base for J; bases not matched to a gene: 7. The CDR3 runs to 17 residues. The CDR3 protein is CASSFGQGAFKNTEAFF. CDR3 DNA: TGTGCCAGCAGCTTTGGACAGGGGGCGTTCAAGAACACTGAAGCTTTCTTT. The variable domain in full, with the rest retrieved from reference TRBV7-2 and TRBJ1-1, is GAGVSQSPSNKVTEKGKDVELRCDPISGHTALYWYRQSLGQGLEFLIYFQGNSAPDKSGLPSDRFSAERTGGSVSTLTIQRTQQEDSAVYLCASSFGQGAFKNTEAFFGQGTRLTVV.

V gene TRBV7-3 combines with J gene TRBJ2-5, with 14 bases matching TRBD2. V lost 8 bases and J lost 6; bases outside the gene matches: 8. This CDR3 is built from 15 residues. The germline V gene has CDR1 SGHTA and CDR2 FQGTGA. The CDR3 is CASASGTSGRKTQYF. Here the CDR3 DNA reads TGTGCCAGCGCGTCCGGGACTAGCGGGAGAAAGACCCAGTACTTC. Full variable domain (missing parts from reference TRBV7-3 and TRBJ2-5): GAGVSQTPSNKVTEKGKYVELRCDPISGHTALYWYRQSLGQGPEFLIYFQGTGAADDSGLPNDRFFAVRPEGSVSTLKIQRTERGDSAVYLCASASGTSGRKTQYFGPGTRLLVL.

The genes are TRBV5-1 and TRBJ2-3, with TRBD1 matching over 10 bases. Germline CDR1 is SGHRS and CDR2 is YFSETQ. After removal of 2 bases from V and 3 bases from J, the junction contained 6 bases not matched to a gene. This CDR3 has 16 residues. The CDR3 sequence: CASSFAGTGDTDTQYF. CDR3 nucleotides: TGCGCCAGCAGCTTCGCCGGGACAGGGGATACAGATACGCAGTATTTT.

The chain employs TRBV5-6 and TRBJ2-7; TRBD1 is a possible D gene (6 bases). CDR1 SGHDT and CDR2 YYEEEE come from the germline V gene. Trimming stripped 4 bases from V and 4 bases from J, with 12 bases between. The CDR3 contains 13 residues. The CDR3 spells CASSPGALYEQYF. The CDR3 DNA is TGTGCCAGCAGCCCAGGGGCCCTTTACGAGCAGTACTTC.

Note on this clone: Mismatch with germline at one junction end may stem from a read error. This chain connects TRBV11-2 to TRBJ2-1; D unclear. This CDR3 has 14 amino acids. Germline values: CDR1 SGHAT, CDR2 FQNNGV. The CDR3, as DNA: TGTGCCAGCAGCTTATTCAACTCCAACAATGAGCAGTTCTTC. It is translated as CASSLFNSNNEQFF.

This chain links TRBV4-2 with TRBJ2-3; D perhaps matches TRBD2 (5 bases). V dropped 0 bases and J dropped 14 bases, with 27 bases sitting between them. The CDR3 is 17 amino acids. CDR1 is LGHNA, CDR2 YNFKEQ, per germline. CDR3 region: CASSQEPGNPQAGYTYF. CDR3 coding DNA: TGTGCCAGCAGCCAAGAACCGGGGAATCCCCAGGCAGGTTACACGTATTTT.

This clone was found a few times. The V gene is TRBV14, the J gene TRBJ2-7; 8 nucleotides agree with TRBD1. The V gene's germline CDR1 is SGHDN and CDR2 FVKESK. V trimming: 3 bases; J trimming: 7 bases; junction bases outside the gene matches: 17. CDR3 length equals 17 residues. As DNA, the CDR3 is TGTGCCAGCAGCCAGGCTACAGGGGGACCGAGCCTTAGGGAGCAGTACTTC. This sequence encodes CASSQATGGPSLREQYF.

This clone was picked up a small number of times. Other DNA sequences of this sample code for an identical CDR3. The V and J genes are TRBV10-3 and TRBJ1-2; tentative D call: TRBD1 (6 bases). The V gene lost 9 bases and the J gene lost 5 bases, with 7 bases spanning the gap. This CDR3 has 10 amino acids. Germline V gives CDR1 ENHRY, CDR2 SYGVKD. This CDR3 is CAIGQYGYTF. CDR3 bases: TGTGCCATTGGACAGTATGGCTACACCTTC.

V is TRBV27 and J is TRBJ2-6, with D uncertain. V dropped 6 bases and J dropped 0 bases, with 9 bases sitting between them. The CDR3 is 15 residues long. Germline V lookup: CDR1 MNHEY, CDR2 SMNVEV (reference sequence). Written as DNA, the CDR3 is TGTGCCAGCAGGTCCAGAAACTCTGGGGCCAACGTCCTGACTTTC. Its translation: CASRSRNSGANVLTF.

This chain links TRBV9 with TRBJ2-1; D is perhaps TRBD2 (5 bases). Germline assignment: CDR1 SGDLS and CDR2 YYNGEE. Trimming removed 0 bases from V and 11 bases from J, with 9 bases in between. The CDR3 is made up of 12 amino acids. CDR3 protein: CASSVAGRKQFF. The CDR3 DNA reads as TGTGCCAGCAGCGTAGCGGGAAGGAAGCAGTTCTTC.

This chain joins TRBV28 and TRBJ1-5; D unresolved. Trimming removed 2 bases at V and 0 bases at J, with 8 bases between. The CDR3 totals 15 residues. CDR1 is MDHEN, CDR2 SYDVKM, per germline. The CDR3 nucleotides read TGTGCCAGCAGTTTAAGCGATTATAGCAATCAGCCCCAGCATTTT. It encodes CASSLSDYSNQPQHF.

This clone was seen only a few times. V and J are TRBV2 and TRBJ2-1; 9 bases are a match to TRBD1. Germline CDR1 reads SNHLY; CDR2 reads FYNNEI. The CDR3 totals 16 residues. V shed 1 base, J shed 8 bases, and the junction held 9 bases outside the gene matches. This CDR3 reads CASSEGSGTGFDEQFF. For the CDR3, the DNA is TGTGCCAGCAGTGAAGGATCTGGGACAGGGTTCGATGAGCAGTTCTTC. Using reference TRBV2 and TRBJ2-1 for the parts outside the CDR3, the full variable domain is EPEVTQTPSHQVTQMGQEVILRCVPISNHLYFYWYRQILGQKVEFLVSFYNNEISEKSEIFDDQFSVERPDGSNFTLKIRSTKLEDSAMYFCASSEGSGTGFDEQFFGPGTRLTVL.